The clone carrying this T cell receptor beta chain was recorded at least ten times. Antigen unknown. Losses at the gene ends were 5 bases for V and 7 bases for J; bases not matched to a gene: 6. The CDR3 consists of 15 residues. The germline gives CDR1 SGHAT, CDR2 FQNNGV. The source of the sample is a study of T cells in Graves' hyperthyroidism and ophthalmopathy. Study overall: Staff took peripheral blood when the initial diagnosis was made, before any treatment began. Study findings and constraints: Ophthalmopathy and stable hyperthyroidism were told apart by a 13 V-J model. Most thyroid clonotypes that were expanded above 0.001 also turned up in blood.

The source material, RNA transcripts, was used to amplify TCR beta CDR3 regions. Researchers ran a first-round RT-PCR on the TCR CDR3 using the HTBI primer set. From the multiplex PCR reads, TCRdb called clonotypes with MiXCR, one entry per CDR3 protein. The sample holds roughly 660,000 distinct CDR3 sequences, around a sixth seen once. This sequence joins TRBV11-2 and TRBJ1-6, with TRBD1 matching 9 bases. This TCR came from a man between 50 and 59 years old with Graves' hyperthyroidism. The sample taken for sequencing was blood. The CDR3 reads CASSPGTGNNSPLHF. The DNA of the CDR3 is TGTGCCAGCAGCCCCGGGACAGGGAACAATTCACCCCTCCACTTT.